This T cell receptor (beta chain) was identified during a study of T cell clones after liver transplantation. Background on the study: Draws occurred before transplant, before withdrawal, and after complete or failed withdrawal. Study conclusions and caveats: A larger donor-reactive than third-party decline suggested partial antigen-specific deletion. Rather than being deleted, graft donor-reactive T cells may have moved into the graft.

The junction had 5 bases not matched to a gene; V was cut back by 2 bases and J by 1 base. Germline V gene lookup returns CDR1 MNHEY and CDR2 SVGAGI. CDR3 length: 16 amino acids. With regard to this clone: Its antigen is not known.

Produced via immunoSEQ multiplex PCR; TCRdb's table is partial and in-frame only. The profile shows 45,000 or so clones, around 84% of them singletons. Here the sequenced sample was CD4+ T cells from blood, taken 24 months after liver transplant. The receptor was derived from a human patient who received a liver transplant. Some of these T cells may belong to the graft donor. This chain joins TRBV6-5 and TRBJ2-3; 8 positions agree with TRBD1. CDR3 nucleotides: TGTGCCAGCAGTTACATCCAGGGGGCGGGCACAGATACGCAGTATTTT. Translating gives CASSYIQGAGTDTQYF.